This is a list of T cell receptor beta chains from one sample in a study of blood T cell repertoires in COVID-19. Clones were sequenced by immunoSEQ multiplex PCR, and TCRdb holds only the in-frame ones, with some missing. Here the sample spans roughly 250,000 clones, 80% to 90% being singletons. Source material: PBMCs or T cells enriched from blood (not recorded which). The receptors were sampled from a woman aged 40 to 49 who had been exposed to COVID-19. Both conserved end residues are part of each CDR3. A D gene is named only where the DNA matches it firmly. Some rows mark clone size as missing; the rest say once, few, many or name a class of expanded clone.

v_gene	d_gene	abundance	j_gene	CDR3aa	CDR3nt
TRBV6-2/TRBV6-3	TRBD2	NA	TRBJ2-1	CASSYSFGGETPYEQFF	TGTGCCAGCAGTTACTCGTTCGGGGGGGAGACCCCCTATGAGCAGTTCTTC
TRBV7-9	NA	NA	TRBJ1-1	CASSQPGLLNTEAFF	TGTGCCAGCAGCCAACCCGGACTCTTGAACACTGAAGCTTTCTTT
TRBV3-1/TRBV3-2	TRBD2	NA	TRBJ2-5	CASSQGTSGRGFETQYF	TGTGCCAGCAGCCAAGGGACTAGCGGGAGGGGGTTTGAGACCCAGTACTTC
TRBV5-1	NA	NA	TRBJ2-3	CASSGTGPPDTQYF	TGTGCCAGCAGCGGTACAGGCCCCCCAGATACGCAGTATTTT
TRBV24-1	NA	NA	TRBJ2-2	CATSDSTPQGPGELFF	TGTGCCACCAGTGATTCGACACCACAGGGCCCCGGGGAGCTGTTTTTT
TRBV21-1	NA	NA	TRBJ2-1	CASSKERGRPRWRCRRGNEQFF	TGTGCCAGCAGCAAAGAGAGGGGGAGACCTCGTTGGCGGTGTAGAAGGGGCAATGAGCAGTTCTTC
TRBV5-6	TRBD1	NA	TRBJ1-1	CASSLGGTGINTEAFF	TGTGCCAGCAGCTTAGGGGGGACAGGGATAAACACTGAAGCTTTCTTT
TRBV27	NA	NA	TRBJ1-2	CASSSTGSDWRYTF	TGTGCCAGCAGTTCCACAGGGTCGGACTGGCGTTACACCTTC
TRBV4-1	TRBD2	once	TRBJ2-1	CASSQDPKLAGGVNEQFF	TGCGCCAGCAGCCAAGACCCAAAACTAGCGGGAGGGGTCAATGAGCAGTTCTTC
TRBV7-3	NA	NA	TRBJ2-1	CASSFHFDGGYEQFF	TGTGCCAGCAGCTTCCACTTCGACGGGGGATATGAGCAGTTCTTC
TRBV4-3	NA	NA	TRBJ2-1	CASSQGGSYYNEQFF	TGCGCCAGCAGCCAAGGAGGGTCTTACTACAATGAGCAGTTCTTC
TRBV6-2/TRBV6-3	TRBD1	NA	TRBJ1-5	CASSPGQERFNQPQHF	TGTGCCAGCAGTCCGGGACAGGAACGTTTCAATCAGCCCCAGCATTTT
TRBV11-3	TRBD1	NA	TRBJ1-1	CASSSPLGQGASTFF	TGTGCCAGCAGCTCCCCCTTGGGACAGGGGGCGTCGACTTTCTTT
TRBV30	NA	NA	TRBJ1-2	CAWSVNTNYGYTF	TGTGCCTGGAGTGTAAACACTAACTATGGCTACACCTTC
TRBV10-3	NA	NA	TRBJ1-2	CAISTVGNSYGYTF	TGTGCCATCAGTACGGTCGGGAATTCCTATGGCTACACCTTC
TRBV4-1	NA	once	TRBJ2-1	CASSRQGDSTLNEQFF	TGCGCCAGCAGCCGACAAGGGGACTCGACACTAAATGAGCAGTTCTTC
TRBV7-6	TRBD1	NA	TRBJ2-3	CASSLANGDRITDTQYF	TGTGCCAGCAGCTTAGCCAACGGGGACAGAATCACAGATACGCAGTATTTT
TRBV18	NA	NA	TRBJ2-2	CASSPGYFSSDYRTGELFF	TGTGCCAGCTCACCAGGCTACTTTTCGAGTGACTATCGGACCGGGGAGCTGTTTTTT
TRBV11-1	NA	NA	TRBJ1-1	CASSEYSTEAFF	TGTGCCAGCAGCGAGTACAGCACTGAAGCTTTCTTT
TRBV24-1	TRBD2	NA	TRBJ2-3	CATSGPGTSGPTDTQYF	TGTGCCACCAGTGGTCCAGGGACTAGCGGACCCACAGATACGCAGTATTTT
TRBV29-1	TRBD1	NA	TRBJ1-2	CSVVGQGRPYGYTF	TGCAGCGTCGTCGGACAGGGTAGACCCTATGGCTACACCTTC
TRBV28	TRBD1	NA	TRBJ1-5	CASWTSGTGIQPQHF	TGTGCCAGTTGGACCAGTGGGACAGGGATTCAGCCCCAGCATTTT
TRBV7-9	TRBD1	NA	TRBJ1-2	CASSPAGQEHYGYTF	TGTGCCAGCAGCCCCGCTGGACAGGAACACTATGGCTACACCTTC
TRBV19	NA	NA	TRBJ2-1	CASSAGLANNEQFF	TGTGCCAGTAGTGCGGGACTCGCCAACAATGAGCAGTTCTTC
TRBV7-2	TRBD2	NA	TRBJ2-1	CASSLSGGAGNEQFF	TGTGCCAGCAGCTTATCGGGGGGGGCCGGCAATGAGCAGTTCTTC
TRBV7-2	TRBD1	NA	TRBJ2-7	CASSPGTGGGYEQYF	TGTGCCAGCAGCCCTGGGACAGGGGGCGGCTACGAGCAGTACTTC
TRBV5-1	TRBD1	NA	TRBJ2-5	CASSIGTAPQETQYF	TGTGCCAGCAGCATCGGGACAGCCCCACAAGAGACCCAGTACTTC
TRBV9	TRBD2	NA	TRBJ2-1	CASSPPGTSGGTIYNEQFF	TGTGCCAGCAGCCCCCCCGGGACTAGCGGGGGGACCATTTACAATGAGCAGTTCTTC
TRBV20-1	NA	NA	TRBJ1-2	CSAPRDHGYTF	TGCAGTGCTCCCAGGGATCATGGCTACACCTTC
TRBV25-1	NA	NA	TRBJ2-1	CASSPPRYSNHRDEQFF	TGTGCCAGCAGTCCCCCGAGGTATTCGAATCACAGGGATGAGCAGTTCTTC
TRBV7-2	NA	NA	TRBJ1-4	CASSFGQLFLREKLFF	TGTGCCAGCAGCTTTGGACAGCTCTTTTTAAGGGAAAAACTGTTTTTT
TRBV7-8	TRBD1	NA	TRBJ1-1	CASSPDWTGWAEAFF	TGTGCCAGCAGCCCAGATTGGACAGGTTGGGCTGAAGCTTTCTTT
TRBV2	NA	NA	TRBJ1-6	CASSEVENSPLHF	TGTGCCAGCAGTGAAGTGGAGAATTCACCCCTCCACTTT
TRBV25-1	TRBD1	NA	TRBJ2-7	CASSVFGTGYEQYF	TGTGCCAGCAGTGTATTCGGGACAGGATACGAGCAGTACTTC
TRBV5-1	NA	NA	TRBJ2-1	CASSSGQTYNEQFF	TGCGCCAGCAGCTCCGGACAGACCTACAATGAGCAGTTCTTC
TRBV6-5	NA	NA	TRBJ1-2	CASRPGGVDYGYTF	TGTGCCAGCAGACCAGGAGGGGTTGACTATGGCTACACCTTC
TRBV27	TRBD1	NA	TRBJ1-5	CASSSQGNNQPQHF	TGTGCCAGCAGCTCACAGGGGAACAATCAGCCCCAGCATTTT
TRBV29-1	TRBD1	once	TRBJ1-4	CSVGAFPGQGNEKLFF	TGCAGCGTTGGGGCCTTTCCGGGACAGGGGAATGAAAAACTGTTTTTT
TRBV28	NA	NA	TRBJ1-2	CASSRRQRNYGYTF	TGTGCCAGCAGCCGGCGACAGCGTAACTATGGCTACACCTTC
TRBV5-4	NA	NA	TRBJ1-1	CASNYRGGNTEAFF	TGTGCCAGCAACTATAGGGGCGGAAACACTGAAGCTTTCTTT
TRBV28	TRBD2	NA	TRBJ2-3	CASSLSASGGDRGTQYF	TGTGCCAGCAGTTTGAGTGCTAGCGGGGGAGACCGGGGTACGCAGTATTTT
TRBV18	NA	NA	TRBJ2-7	CASSPAADSYYEQYF	TGTGCCAGCTCACCAGCCGCGGACAGCTATTACGAGCAGTACTTC
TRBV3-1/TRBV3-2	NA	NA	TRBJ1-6	CASSQGQVVYNSPLHF	TGTGCCAGCAGCCAAGGACAGGTTGTTTATAATTCACCCCTCCACTTT
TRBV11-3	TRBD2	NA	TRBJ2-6	CASSPIGGSGANVLTF	TGTGCCAGCAGCCCGATCGGGGGGTCTGGGGCCAACGTCCTGACTTTC
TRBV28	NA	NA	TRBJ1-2	CASSSLPDSYGYTF	TGTGCCAGCAGTTCGCTCCCGGACAGTTATGGCTACACCTTC
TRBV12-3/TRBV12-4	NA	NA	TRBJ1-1	CASSLVGGEKAFF	TGTGCCAGCAGTTTAGTAGGAGGGGAAAAAGCTTTCTTT
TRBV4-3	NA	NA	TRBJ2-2	CASRGGANTGELFF	TGCGCCAGCAGGGGGGGGGCCAACACCGGGGAGCTGTTTTTT
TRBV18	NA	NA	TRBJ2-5	CASSPGQAPLKTQYF	TGTGCCAGCTCACCTGGGCAGGCCCCCTTGAAGACCCAGTACTTC
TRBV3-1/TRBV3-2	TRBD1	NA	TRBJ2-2	CATQRGQDTGELFF	TGTGCCACGCAGAGGGGGCAGGACACCGGGGAGCTGTTTTTT
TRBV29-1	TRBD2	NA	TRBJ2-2	CSVVVAGGSTTGELFF	TGCAGCGTTGTGGTAGCGGGGGGTTCCACCACCGGGGAGCTGTTTTTT
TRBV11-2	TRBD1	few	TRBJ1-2	CASSRRGEIGYTF	TGTGCCAGCAGTCGCAGGGGGGAGATCGGCTACACCTTC
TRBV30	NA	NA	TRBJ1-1	CAWSSRGRYSTEAFF	TGTGCCTGGAGCTCCAGGGGTAGGTATAGCACTGAAGCTTTCTTT
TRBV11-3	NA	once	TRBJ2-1	CASSLESVDEQFF	TGTGCCAGCAGCTTAGAGTCAGTGGATGAGCAGTTCTTC
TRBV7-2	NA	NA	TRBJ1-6	CASSFSGYHNSPLHF	TGTGCCAGCAGCTTCTCAGGGTATCATAATTCACCCCTCCACTTT
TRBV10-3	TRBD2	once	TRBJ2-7	CAISEGPGGASSEQYF	TGTGCCATCAGTGAGGGGCCCGGGGGGGCCTCCTCCGAGCAGTACTTC
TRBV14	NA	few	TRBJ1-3	CASSLAMAGNTIYF	TGTGCCAGCAGCCTTGCGATGGCTGGAAACACCATATATTTT